Below are 28 T cell receptor beta chains sequenced from a single sample in a study of OX40 agonist ivuxolimab in advanced cancers. Sequencing was performed with immunoSEQ multiplex PCR; in TCRdb, only in-frame clones are kept and a portion is missing. This sample has under 95,000 clones, with about 90% found just once. The sample consisted of CD4+ or CD8+ T cells sorted from blood, taken in a trial of the OX40 agonist ivuxolimab. These receptors were collected from an adult with an advanced solid tumor such as melanoma, head and neck, liver or kidney cancer.

This chain links TRBV27 with TRBJ2-7; 8 nucleotides align to TRBD2. The V gene end was trimmed by 0 bases and the J gene end by 5 bases; junction bases not matched to a gene: 3. Germline V gene data show CDR1 as MNHEY and CDR2 as SMNVEV (reference sequence). The CDR3 consists of 14 residues. In DNA form, the CDR3 reads TGTGCCAGCAGTTTATCCGGGACTAGAAACGAGCAGTACTTC. This encodes CASSLSGTRNEQYF.

In nucleotides, the CDR3 is TGTGCCAGCAGCGTCGGATATGGAAACACCATATATTTT. Its protein is CASSVGYGNTIYF. The chain couples TRBV9 to TRBJ1-3; no clear D. Germline assignment: CDR1 SGDLS and CDR2 YYNGEE. V shed 2 bases and J shed 3 bases, with 6 bases lying between them. The CDR3 runs 13 residues. Drawing the rest from reference TRBV9 and TRBJ1-3, the complete variable domain is DSGVTQTPKHLITATGQRVTLRCSPRSGDLSVYWYQQSLDQGLQFLIQYYNGEERAKGNILERFSAQQFPDLHSELNLSSLELGDSALYFCASSVGYGNTIYFGEGSWLTVV.

V and J are TRBV5-1 and TRBJ1-2; maybe TRBD1 (6 bases). The CDR3 sequence is 18 residues long. V lost 0 bases to trimming and J lost 0 bases, with 18 bases between them. Germline V gives CDR1 SGHRS, CDR2 YFSETQ. The CDR3 here is CASSLVAIRDKANYGYTF. The CDR3 nucleotides are TGCGCCAGCAGCTTGGTGGCTATCCGGGACAAAGCTAACTATGGCTACACCTTC. Based on the CDR3 plus reference TRBV5-1 and TRBJ1-2, the full variable domain is KAGVTQTPRYLIKTRGQQVTLSCSPISGHRSVSWYQQTPGQGLQFLFEYFSETQRNKGNFPGRFSGRQFSNSRSEMNVSTLELGDSALYLCASSLVAIRDKANYGYTFGSGTRLTVV.

The chain couples TRBV28 to TRBJ2-7; 10 nucleotides align to TRBD1. Trimming cost V 5 bases and J 4 bases; bases outside gene matches: 5. The length of the CDR3 is 14 residues. In germline, CDR1 is MDHEN, CDR2 SYDVKM. CDR3 nucleotides: TGTGCCAGCAGTCACGACAGGGGGCTTTACGAGCAGTACTTC. Translating gives CASSHDRGLYEQYF.

The chain couples TRBV5-1 to TRBJ2-5; 8 nucleotides align to TRBD2. The assigned J gene may be wrong: the sequence end matches TRBJ2-7 better. The CDR3 extends over 14 amino acids. CDR1 SGHRS and CDR2 YFSETQ come from the germline V gene. For the CDR3, the DNA is TGCGCCAGCAGCTACGGACTAGCCCTAGACGAGCAGTACTTC. It yields the protein CASSYGLALDEQYF.

In DNA form, the CDR3 reads TGTGCCAGCAGTTTACTAGGGGGAATCTACGAGCAGTACTTC. Translating gives CASSLLGGIYEQYF. This chain joins TRBV27 and TRBJ2-7, with D possibly being TRBD1 (6 bases). CDR1 MNHEY and CDR2 SMNVEV come from the germline V gene (reference sequence). This CDR3 is 14 amino acids long. Trimming took off 2 bases at V and 3 bases at J, with 11 bases between the two ends.

The rearrangement joins TRBV5-1 to TRBJ2-4; D might be TRBD2 (6 bases). The CDR3 contains 13 residues. In germline, CDR1 is SGHRS, CDR2 YFSETQ. Trimming shortened V by 2 bases and J by 11 bases, and 14 bases separated the two germline ends. The CDR3 nucleotides are TGCGCCAGCAGCTTTCTCGGACTATCACTTCAGTACTTC. Translating gives CASSFLGLSLQYF.

This rearrangement joins TRBV9 to TRBJ2-1, with 9 bases lining up with TRBD2. J was trimmed by 7 bases and V by 4 bases; bases with no gene match: 9. CDR1 and CDR2 (germline): SGDLS, YYNGEE. The CDR3 extends over 15 amino acids. The CDR3 nucleotides read TGTGCCAGCAGCTTGGGACTAGCTATTTCTAATGAGCAGTTCTTC. Translation: CASSLGLAISNEQFF.

The chain carries TRBV5-1 and TRBJ2-2; possible D gene TRBD2, 5 bases. Trimming took 0 bases from V and 1 from J, leaving 13 bases between them. The CDR3 totals 17 residues. Germline V gene data show CDR1 as SGHRS and CDR2 as YFSETQ. The CDR3 coding sequence is TGCGCCAGCAGCTTGGGGGGAGTTACCTTGAACACCGGGGAGCTGTTTTTT. Its protein product is CASSLGGVTLNTGELFF.

This clone was counted a few times. The chain employs TRBV7-9 and TRBJ2-3; D possibly corresponds to TRBD2 (6 bases). CDR3 size: 15 residues. Germline CDR1 reads SEHNR; CDR2 reads FQNEAQ (reference sequence). V shed 3 bases and J shed 0 bases, with 10 bases lying between them. The chain's CDR3 is CASSFSGRSTDTQYF. CDR3 nucleotide sequence: TGTGCCAGCAGCTTTAGCGGAAGGAGCACAGATACGCAGTATTTT.

The chain recombines TRBV6-5 with TRBJ1-1; D call uncertain. This CDR3 spans 13 amino acids. Looked up from germline, CDR1 is MNHEY and CDR2 is SVGAGI. V was trimmed by 10 bases and J by 0 bases, leaving 12 bases between them. The CDR3 reads CATYGRLNTEAFF. The CDR3 DNA is TGTGCCACCTATGGACGGCTGAACACTGAAGCTTTCTTT.

The chain employs TRBV19 and TRBJ1-5, with 11 nucleotides matching TRBD1. The CDR3 is 16 amino acids. V lost 2 bases to trimming and J lost 1 base; unmatched junction nucleotides: 1. Germline CDR1 LNHDA, CDR2 SQIVND (reference sequence). CDR3 sequence: CASSIRTGGSNQPQHF. In DNA, the CDR3 is TGTGCCAGTAGTATAAGGACAGGGGGCAGCAATCAGCCCCAGCATTTT.

The chain has TRBV5-1 and TRBJ1-5; 9 bases match TRBD1. The CDR3 runs 14 residues. V lost 4 bases to trimming and J lost 7 bases; unmatched junction nucleotides: 6. Germline V CDR1 and CDR2: SGHRS, YFSETQ. CDR3: CASSLGQGGQPQHF. The CDR3, as DNA: TGCGCCAGCAGCCTGGGACAGGGTGGACAGCCCCAGCATTTT. Full variable domain (rest looked up from reference TRBV5-1 and TRBJ1-5): KAGVTQTPRYLIKTRGQQVTLSCSPISGHRSVSWYQQTPGQGLQFLFEYFSETQRNKGNFPGRFSGRQFSNSRSEMNVSTLELGDSALYLCASSLGQGGQPQHFGDGTRLSIL.

V is TRBV15 and J is TRBJ1-1; D gene unclear. CDR1 LNHNV and CDR2 YYDKDF come from the germline V gene (reference sequence). CDR3 length equals 15 residues. Trimming took off 0 bases at V and 2 bases at J, with 10 bases between the two ends. The CDR3 sequence: CATSRDRAENTEAFF. The CDR3 DNA follows: TGTGCCACCAGCAGAGATCGCGCCGAAAACACTGAAGCTTTCTTT.

V is TRBV30 and J is TRBJ2-7; no firm D call. The V and J ends lost 1 base and 2 bases respectively, with 12 bases between them. Germline loops: CDR1 GTSNPN, CDR2 SVGIG (reference sequence). The CDR3 extends over 14 amino acids. CDR3 in amino acids: CAWSAFGEPYEQYF. Here the CDR3 DNA reads TGTGCCTGGAGTGCCTTCGGAGAGCCCTACGAGCAGTACTTC. The variable domain in full, completed from reference TRBV30 and TRBJ2-7, reads SQTIHQWPATLVQPVGSPLSLECTVEGTSNPNLYWYRQAAGRGLQLLFYSVGIGQISSEVPQNLSASRPQDRQFILSSKKLLLSDSGFYLCAWSAFGEPYEQYFGPGTRLTVT.

The CDR3 sequence is CASSQFPRDDGYTF. CDR3 DNA: TGCGCCAGCAGTCAATTCCCCAGGGATGATGGCTACACCTTC. This rearrangement joins TRBV23-1 to TRBJ1-2; weak D call: TRBD1 (5 bases). TRBV23-1 is an ORF, and what it does is uncertain. This CDR3 contains 14 residues. V lost 1 base and J 6 bases, leaving 12 bases between the germline ends.

The chain has TRBV5-6 and TRBJ2-7, with 7 bases that match TRBD1. The CDR3 contains 13 residues. Trimming cost V 0 bases and J 3 bases; bases outside gene matches: 0. CDR1 and CDR2 from the germline V gene are SGHDT and YYEEEE. The CDR3 region has the DNA TGTGCCAGCAGCTTGGACAGGGGCTACGAGCAGTACTTC. Protein sequence: CASSLDRGYEQYF. The full variable domain, its missing parts supplied by reference TRBV5-6 and TRBJ2-7, is DAGVTQSPTHLIKTRGQQVTLRCSPKSGHDTVSWYQQALGQGPQFIFQYYEEEERQRGNFPDRFSGHQFPNYSSELNVNALLLGDSALYLCASSLDRGYEQYFGPGTRLTVT.

The CDR3 nucleotides are TGTGCCAGCAGCTTGGGAGCTAGCGGAGGGTTTTTCACAGATACGCAGTATTTT. Translating gives CASSLGASGGFFTDTQYF. The V gene is TRBV5-6, the J gene TRBJ2-3; 7 bases are a match to TRBD2. The CDR3 sequence is 18 residues long. V trimming: 0 bases; J trimming: 2 bases; junction bases outside the gene matches: 12. The germline CDR1 and CDR2 sequences are SGHDT and YYEEEE.

CDR3 nucleotides: TGTGCCAGCACCCAAAGAGGGACTAGCGGGAGCGATGAGCAGTTCTTC. This translates into CASTQRGTSGSDEQFF. V gene TRBV6-6 combines with J gene TRBJ2-1, with 14 bases aligning to TRBD2. Trimming cost V 7 bases and J 8 bases; bases outside gene matches: 10. The CDR3 contains 16 residues. Looked up from germline, CDR1 is MNHNY and CDR2 is SVGAGI (reference sequence).

The rearrangement uses TRBV28 and TRBJ2-7; 7 nucleotides align to TRBD1. Germline V gene sequence: CDR1 MDHEN, CDR2 SYDVKM. This CDR3 has 14 residues. V trimming: 4 bases; J trimming: 3 bases; junction bases outside the gene matches: 6. This chain's CDR3 is CASSSTGTDYEQYF. Here the CDR3 DNA reads TGTGCCAGCAGTTCCACCGGGACAGACTACGAGCAGTACTTC.

V and J are TRBV28 and TRBJ2-2, with 7 bases aligning to TRBD1. Germline V CDR1 and CDR2: MDHEN, SYDVKM. The length of the CDR3 is 16 residues. The trim removed 7 bases at V and 1 base at J, leaving 9 bases unmatched. The CDR3 loop reads CASTPQGQENTGELFF. The CDR3 nucleotides read TGTGCCAGCACCCCCCAAGGACAGGAGAACACCGGGGAGCTGTTTTTT.

The rearrangement uses TRBV6-6 and TRBJ1-2; TRBD1 aligns across 7 bases. V was pared by 0 bases and J by 2 bases, with 0 bases of the junction left unmatched. Germline CDR1 and CDR2: MNHNY and SVGAGI (reference sequence). This CDR3 contains 14 residues. As DNA, the CDR3 is TGTGCCAGCAGTTACTCGACAGGGAACTATGGCTACACCTTC. As protein: CASSYSTGNYGYTF.

This CDR3 reads CASSFLAGAYNEQFF. The CDR3 DNA reads as TGCGCCAGCAGTTTTCTAGCGGGGGCCTACAATGAGCAGTTCTTC. This chain joins TRBV5-1 and TRBJ2-1, with 10 bases that match TRBD2. Trimming took 5 bases from V and 2 from J; bases not matched to a gene: 4. Germline loops: CDR1 SGHRS, CDR2 YFSETQ. This CDR3 comprises 15 residues.

The rearrangement uses TRBV28 and TRBJ2-6; tentatively, D is TRBD1 (5 bases). V gave up 6 bases and J gave up 4 bases, with 13 bases separating them. The CDR3 totals 15 residues. Germline V CDR1 and CDR2: MDHEN, SYDVKM. The CDR3 reads CASSLQGTGANVLTF. The CDR3 nucleotides are TGTGCCAGCAGCCTGCAGGGTACCGGGGCCAACGTCCTGACTTTC.

V and J are TRBV10-3 and TRBJ2-7; D unresolved. Trimming removed 2 bases from V and 2 bases from J, with 7 bases in between. The CDR3 consists of 13 residues. CDR1 is ENHRY and CDR2 is SYGVKD in the germline V gene. In nucleotides, the CDR3 is TGTGCCATCAGTGAGGGCCGGACCTACGAGCAGTACTTC. As protein: CAISEGRTYEQYF.

This chain links TRBV5-6 with TRBJ2-7; D remains unclear. Germline V gene sequence: CDR1 SGHDT, CDR2 YYEEEE. The CDR3 consists of 12 residues. Trimming took off 3 bases at V and 0 bases at J, with 4 bases between the two ends. The CDR3: CASSWGSYEQYF. In nucleotides, the CDR3 is TGTGCCAGCAGCTGGGGCTCCTACGAGCAGTACTTC.

V usage is TRBV28 and J usage is TRBJ2-6; D is unresolved. Germline-derived CDR1 and CDR2 are MDHEN and SYDVKM. CDR3 length: 12 residues. CDR3 residues: CATQLWANVLTF. As DNA, the CDR3 is TGTGCTACACAGTTATGGGCCAACGTCCTGACTTTC.

This clone was detected once. The chain recombines TRBV30 with TRBJ1-5; the D is unclear. CDR1 and CDR2 from the germline V gene are GTSNPN and SVGIG (reference sequence). V shed 1 base and J shed 9 bases, with 13 bases lying between them. The CDR3 runs to 13 residues. The CDR3 bases are TGTGCCTGGAGTGACGGCACGAGAGGGCCCCAGCATTTT. Residues: CAWSDGTRGPQHF.